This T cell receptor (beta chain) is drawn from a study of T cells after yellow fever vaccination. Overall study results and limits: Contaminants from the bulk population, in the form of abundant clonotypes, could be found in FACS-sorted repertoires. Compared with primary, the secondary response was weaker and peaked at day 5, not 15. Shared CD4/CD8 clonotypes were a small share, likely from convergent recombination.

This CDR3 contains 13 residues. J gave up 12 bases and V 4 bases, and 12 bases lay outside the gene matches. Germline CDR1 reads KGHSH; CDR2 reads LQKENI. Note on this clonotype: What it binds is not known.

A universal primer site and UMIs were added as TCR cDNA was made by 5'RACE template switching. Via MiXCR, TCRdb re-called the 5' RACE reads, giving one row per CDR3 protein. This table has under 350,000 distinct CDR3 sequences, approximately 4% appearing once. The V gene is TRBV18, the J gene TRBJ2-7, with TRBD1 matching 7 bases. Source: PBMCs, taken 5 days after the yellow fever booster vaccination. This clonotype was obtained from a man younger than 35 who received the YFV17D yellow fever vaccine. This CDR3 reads CASSLRQGEAPYV. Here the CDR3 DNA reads TGTGCCAGCTCACTTCGACAGGGTGAGGCCCCGTACGTC.